Reported below is one T cell receptor beta chain. Its target is not known. This specimen belongs to a study of Ad26.COV2.S vaccination and SARS-CoV-2 variants. Study results and limitations: Spike-specific TCR breadth was greater in vaccine than placebo recipients. Breadth measured for non-spike TCRs was similar across vaccine and placebo recipients.

Sequencing used immunoSEQ multiplex PCR; TCRdb keeps in-frame clones, though not all of them. The table records around 350,000 clones, 92% of them present only once. The sample consisted of peripheral blood, taken after recovery from COVID-19. The TCR was taken from a human donor who had recovered from COVID-19.

This CDR3 is CASSVGGGGDREQFF. The CDR3 DNA follows: TGTGCCAGCAGCGTAGGTGGCGGGGGGGACCGTGAGCAGTTCTTC. The genes are TRBV9 and TRBJ2-1; 9 bases map to TRBD2. This CDR3 is built from 15 residues. From germline, CDR1 is SGDLS and CDR2 YYNGEE. Unmatched junction bases numbered 7, after V lost 0 bases and J lost 9 bases.